This T cell receptor (beta chain) was documented in a study of T-cell reconstitution after alpha-beta-depleted transplantation in children. V shed 2 bases and J shed 5 bases, with 12 bases lying between them. The CDR3 spans 14 residues. CDR1 and CDR2 from the germline V gene are SGHVS and FNYEAQ. The table lists this clonotype with many counts. Its antigen is as yet unknown. Broader study findings: Expanded clones from the graft, numbering several hundred, reportedly supplied alpha-beta T cells about two months after transplant.

Library preparation (for TCRbeta) was performed with unique molecular identifiers. In TCRdb, the PCR reads were re-called with MiXCR into one record per CDR3 protein. The sample includes about 640,000 distinct CDR3 sequences, 10% to 15% of them seen just once. This rearrangement joins TRBV7-6 to TRBJ1-1, with TRBD1 as a possible D gene (5 bases). The clonotype comes from a male patient between 10 and 17 years old who had a stem cell transplant for acute myeloid leukemia, so the T cells may come from the graft donor. The sample in question was PBMCs, mostly from graft donor cells, obtained 360 days after TCRalphabeta/CD19-depleted stem cell transplant. The CDR3 nucleotides read TGTGCCAGCAGCTTAACCCCAGAGGGGACTGAAGCTTTCTTT. Protein sequence: CASSLTPEGTEAFF.